The 8 T cell receptor beta chains below all came from one sample that was sequenced in a study of T-cell memory formation after mild COVID-19. TCRdb reprocessed the 5' RACE reads via MiXCR and lists one record per CDR3 protein. The data show some 150,000 distinct CDR3 sequences, with more than 13% seen just once and approximately 30% held by the top ten. The sequencing sample was made of PBMCs or a T cell subset sorted from them (not recorded which). These receptors all stem from an adult woman who had mild COVID-19 (a few samples of this study predate the infection). Cell type and time point are not known.

This clonotype was detected only a few times. V is TRBV5-1 and J is TRBJ2-7; D may be TRBD1 or TRBD2 (5 bases each). There are 12 residues in the CDR3. The germline V gene has CDR1 SGHRS and CDR2 YFSETQ. The V gene lost 7 bases and the J gene lost 5 bases, with 13 bases spanning the gap. The CDR3: CASSIWGNEQYF. The CDR3 DNA reads TGCGCCAGCTCCATATGGGGGAACGAGCAGTACTTC. The whole variable domain, remainder taken from reference TRBV5-1 and TRBJ2-7, is KAGVTQTPRYLIKTRGQQVTLSCSPISGHRSVSWYQQTPGQGLQFLFEYFSETQRNKGNFPGRFSGRQFSNSRSEMNVSTLELGDSALYLCASSIWGNEQYFGPGTRLTVT.

This clonotype was detected ten times or more. The rearrangement uses TRBV4-1 and TRBJ2-1; D remains ambiguous. This CDR3 is 12 amino acids long. V gave up 6 bases and J gave up 4 bases, with 7 bases separating them. CDR1 and CDR2 from the germline V gene are MGHRA and YSYEKL. The CDR3 here is CASSLVYNEQFF. The DNA of the CDR3 is TGCGCCAGCAGTTTAGTATACAATGAGCAGTTCTTC.

The J gene is TRBJ2-1, the V gene TRBV21-1; TRBD2 reflects the table's D call only, with no check against the DNA. TRBV21-1 is marked as a pseudogene. The CDR3 contains 15 residues. CDR3 residues: CASSKGSGRAGEQFF. The CDR3 nucleotides are TGTGCCAGCAGCAAAGGTAGCGGGAGGGCCGGTGAGCAGTTCTTC.

This clonotype was counted only a few times. The chain recombines TRBV29-1 with TRBJ1-1, with D unresolved. Trimming removed 5 bases from V and 8 bases from J, with 15 bases in between. The CDR3 loop spans 12 amino acids. CDR1 and CDR2 (germline): SQVTM, ANQGSEA. CDR3 in amino acids: CSVLRETTEAFF. The DNA of the CDR3 is TGCAGCGTTCTCCGGGAGACCACCGAAGCTTTCTTT.

This clonotype was counted at least ten times. The chain employs TRBV12-3 or TRBV12-4 and TRBJ2-3, with 9 bases fitting TRBD2. The length of the CDR3 is 16 residues. Trimming took 2 bases from V and 3 from J; bases not matched to a gene: 6. Here the CDR3 DNA reads TGTGCCAGCAGTTTAATAGCGGGAGTGTTGACAGATACGCAGTATTTT. Protein product: CASSLIAGVLTDTQYF.

V gene TRBV9 combines with J gene TRBJ2-2; D possibly corresponds to TRBD2 (6 bases). Trimming took off 1 base at V and 1 base at J, with 14 bases between the two ends. This CDR3 has 17 residues. Per germline, CDR1 SGDLS and CDR2 YYNGEE. In DNA form, the CDR3 reads TGTGCCAGCAGCGTATCTAAGCGGGTGGTGAACACCGGGGAGCTGTTTTTT. It is translated as CASSVSKRVVNTGELFF.

This clonotype was counted only a few times. The rearrangement uses TRBV7-9 and TRBJ1-2, with TRBD1 matching over 12 bases. This CDR3 has 17 amino acids. Germline V gene sequence: CDR1 SEHNR, CDR2 FQNEAQ (reference sequence). J lost 7 bases, V lost 5 bases, and 14 bases had no gene match. CDR3 DNA sequence: TGTGCCAGCAGCCAGCCGATTCCGGGACAGGGGGCAATTGGCTACACCTTC. The encoded protein is CASSQPIPGQGAIGYTF.

A few counts support this clonotype. This rearrangement joins TRBV4-1 to TRBJ2-5; no firm D call. Trimming removed 5 bases at V and 7 bases at J, with 8 bases between. This CDR3 region has 11 residues. The V gene's germline CDR1 is MGHRA and CDR2 YSYEKL. The chain's CDR3 is CASSERWTQYF. CDR3 coding DNA: TGCGCCAGCAGCGAAAGGTGGACCCAGTACTTC.